Each of the 30 T cell receptor beta chains below was sequenced from the same sample in a study of Tregs in tolerant kidney transplant recipients. Profiling relied on immunoSEQ multiplex PCR, and the TCRdb table lists in-frame clones only, not all of them. The data show some 55,000 clones, around 80% seen once. The sample comprised CD4+ T cells from blood. All receptors come from a human donor in good health.

V and J are TRBV2 and TRBJ1-3, with 7 bases lining up with TRBD1. After removal of 6 bases from V and 0 bases from J, the junction contained 11 bases not matched to a gene. This CDR3 has 17 residues. Per germline, CDR1 SNHLY and CDR2 FYNNEI. The CDR3 region has the DNA TGTGCCAGCAGCTCCCGGGGGGGGACAGTCTCTGGAAACACCATATATTTT. Protein sequence: CASSSRGGTVSGNTIYF.

For the CDR3, the DNA is TGTGCCAGCAGTCGGCAGGGAGAAGAGCAGTACTTC. Encoded protein: CASSRQGEEQYF. The chain has TRBV6-6 and TRBJ2-7, with D perhaps given as TRBD1 or TRBD2 (5 bases each). CDR1 is MNHNY and CDR2 is SVGAGI in the germline V gene (reference sequence). The CDR3 totals 12 residues. Trimming cost V 5 bases and J 7 bases, with 12 bases left between them.

The CDR3 spells CASSPTTSGGRDTQYF. The CDR3 DNA sequence: TGTGCCAGCAGCCCAACGACTAGCGGGGGGCGGGATACGCAGTATTTT. This sequence joins TRBV6-4 and TRBJ2-3; 13 bases fit TRBD2. The V and J ends lost 6 bases and 6 bases, in that order; junction bases with no gene match: 9. Germline V gene data show CDR1 as MRHNA and CDR2 as SNTAGT. The CDR3 consists of 16 residues.

The rearrangement links TRBV5-6 to TRBJ1-1; D possibly corresponds to TRBD1 (5 bases). Germline values: CDR1 SGHDT, CDR2 YYEEEE. The CDR3 extends over 15 amino acids. V lost 4 bases to trimming and J lost 0 bases, with 13 bases between them. The CDR3 DNA reads TGTGCCAGCAGCCCGACGGGGACGGTGAACACTGAAGCTTTCTTT. Protein sequence: CASSPTGTVNTEAFF.

This clone was counted a single time. This rearrangement joins TRBV5-1 to TRBJ1-1; D not resolved. The ends were cut back, 0 bases at V and 3 bases at J, with 15 bases in the middle. CDR3 size: 16 residues. Per germline, CDR1 SGHRS and CDR2 YFSETQ. For the CDR3, the DNA is TGCGCCAGCAGCTTGGTCGCCCCCCAGGACGACACTGAAGCTTTCTTT. It yields the protein CASSLVAPQDDTEAFF.

The V call is TRBV6-5, the J call TRBJ2-5; maybe TRBD2 (6 bases). CDR1 and CDR2 from the germline V gene are MNHEY and SVGAGI. Trimming removed 4 bases at V and 2 bases at J, with 11 bases between. The CDR3 covers 14 residues. The CDR3 sequence is CASSWGVLQETQYF. The CDR3 DNA sequence: TGTGCCAGCAGTTGGGGGGTCCTTCAAGAGACCCAGTACTTC.

V gene TRBV11-3 combines with J gene TRBJ2-5; D gene unclear. Trimming removed 6 bases from V and 1 base from J, with 15 bases in between. This CDR3 comprises 15 residues. Looked up from germline, CDR1 is SGHNT and CDR2 is YENEEA. The CDR3 region has the DNA TGTGCCAGCAGTCGCGCCGGACGGACCCAAGAGACCCAGTACTTC. As protein: CASSRAGRTQETQYF. The whole variable domain, remainder taken from reference TRBV11-3 and TRBJ2-5, is EAGVVQSPRYKIIEKKQPVAFWCNPISGHNTLYWYLQNLGQGPELLIRYENEEAVDDSQLPKDRFSAERLKGVDSTLKIQPAELGDSAVYLCASSRAGRTQETQYFGPGTRLLVL.

The chain combines TRBV9 with TRBJ2-3; TRBD2 matches 12 bases. After removal of 3 bases from V and 6 bases from J, the junction contained 8 bases not matched to a gene. The germline CDR1 and CDR2 sequences are SGDLS and YYNGEE. The CDR3 has 16 amino acids. CDR3 in DNA: TGTGCCAGCAGCGAGGCTAGCGGGAGGGCCATGGATACGCAGTATTTT. Protein: CASSEASGRAMDTQYF.

In this sample, this clone turned up once. This chain links TRBV7-3 with TRBJ2-2; 14 nucleotides line up with TRBD2. V lost 5 bases and J lost 1; bases outside the gene matches: 3. Per germline, CDR1 SGHTA and CDR2 FQGTGA. The CDR3 has 17 amino acids. CDR3 in amino acids: CASSRGLAGENTGELFF. CDR3 sequence (DNA): TGTGCCAGCAGCCGGGGACTAGCGGGGGAGAACACCGGGGAGCTGTTTTTT.

The chain employs TRBV6-5 and TRBJ1-2, with TRBD1 as a possible D gene (6 bases). Trimming cost V 6 bases and J 2 bases, with 10 bases left between them. This CDR3 is built from 13 residues. Germline V gene data show CDR1 as MNHEY and CDR2 as SVGAGI. Written as DNA, the CDR3 is TGTGCCAGCAGATTCGGACAGAACTATGGCTACACCTTC. Amino acids: CASRFGQNYGYTF.

The chain carries TRBV29-1 and TRBJ1-3, with D possibly TRBD1 on 6 matching bases. Looked up from germline, CDR1 is SQVTM and CDR2 is ANQGSEA. This CDR3 spans 13 amino acids. V lost 4 bases and J 2 bases, leaving 9 bases between the germline ends. DNA of the CDR3: TGCAGCGTTGGGGGGCCGGCTGGAAACACCATATATTTT. Amino acids: CSVGGPAGNTIYF. Supplemented by reference TRBV29-1 and TRBJ1-3, the full variable domain reads SAVISQKPSRDICQRGTSLTIQCQVDSQVTMMFWYRQQPGQSLTLIATANQGSEATYESGFVIDKFPISRPNLTFSTLTVSNMSPEDSSIYLCSVGGPAGNTIYFGEGSWLTVV.

CDR3 sequence (DNA): TGTGCCAGCAGCTTTAGGTCGGACATTGAAGAGACCCAGTACTTC. Translation gives CASSFRSDIEETQYF. The chain couples TRBV7-6 to TRBJ2-5; possibly TRBD1 for D (5 bases). The CDR3 is 15 residues long. The V and J ends lost 3 bases and 3 bases respectively, with 14 bases between them. Germline V gene sequence: CDR1 SGHVS, CDR2 FNYEAQ.

The rearrangement joins TRBV5-1 to TRBJ2-7; D is possibly TRBD2 (6 bases). The germline gives CDR1 SGHRS, CDR2 YFSETQ. The CDR3 sequence is 16 residues long. V was shortened by 0 bases and J by 0 bases, with 13 bases between the two germline ends. CDR3 residues: CASSLDPPGSSYEQYF. CDR3 nucleotides: TGCGCCAGCAGCTTGGATCCTCCCGGGAGCTCCTACGAGCAGTACTTC.

The V and J genes are TRBV27 and TRBJ2-7; D may be TRBD2 (5 bases). The V end was cut by 2 bases, the J end by 9 bases, with 14 bases between. CDR1 and CDR2 (germline): MNHEY, SMNVEV (reference sequence). CDR3 size: 13 residues. Here the CDR3 DNA reads TGTGCCAGCAGTTTAGTCGCAGGCCGGGGGCAGTACTTC. This translates into CASSLVAGRGQYF.

The J gene is TRBJ1-4, the V gene TRBV15, with unresolved D. The germline gives CDR1 LNHNV, CDR2 YYDKDF (reference sequence). The CDR3 loop spans 14 amino acids. V lost 1 base, J lost 0 bases, and 3 bases lay in between. This CDR3 is CATSRVATNEKLFF. CDR3 in DNA: TGTGCCACCAGCAGAGTTGCAACTAATGAAAAACTGTTTTTT.

This sequence joins TRBV4-2 and TRBJ2-3; TRBD1 agrees at 7 bases. J gave up 0 bases and V 4 bases, and 4 bases lay outside the gene matches. This CDR3 contains 15 residues. Germline values: CDR1 LGHNA, CDR2 YNFKEQ. The CDR3 region has the DNA TGTGCCAGCAGCCTTAGACAGGGAAGCACAGATACGCAGTATTTT. This translates into CASSLRQGSTDTQYF.

V gene TRBV19 combines with J gene TRBJ1-1; a possible D gene is TRBD1 (5 bases). Trimming shortened V by 6 bases and J by 3 bases, and 14 bases separated the two germline ends. The CDR3 is made up of 14 amino acids. CDR1 LNHDA and CDR2 SQIVND come from the germline V gene (reference sequence). In DNA, the CDR3 is TGTGCCAGTAGAAACTCCGGGACCTACACTGAAGCTTTCTTT. Translated: CASRNSGTYTEAFF.

The chain joins TRBV6-5 to TRBJ2-3; maybe TRBD2 (5 bases). CDR1 MNHEY and CDR2 SVGAGI come from the germline V gene. V was shortened by 8 bases and J by 2 bases, with 14 bases between the two germline ends. The length of the CDR3 is 14 residues. CDR3 in DNA: TGTGCCAGCGGCGGGCGGTACAACACAGATACGCAGTATTTT. This translates into CASGGRYNTDTQYF.

The table lists this clone with a few counts. Other nucleotide sequences in the sample specify the same CDR3. V is TRBV6-5 and J is TRBJ2-7; 8 bases line up with TRBD2. The length of the CDR3 is 15 residues. Looked up from germline, CDR1 is MNHEY and CDR2 is SVGAGI. Trimming took 5 bases from V and 2 from J; bases not matched to a gene: 8. This chain's CDR3 is CASSPTERGTYEQYF. The CDR3 nucleotides read TGTGCCAGCAGTCCTACCGAGCGGGGGACCTACGAGCAGTACTTC.

The chain is built from TRBV9 and TRBJ1-1; D is possibly TRBD1 (6 bases). CDR1 SGDLS and CDR2 YYNGEE come from the germline V gene. Trimming pared 4 bases from V and 5 bases from J, leaving 12 bases between. This CDR3 is built from 13 residues. The CDR3 nucleotides are TGTGCCAGCAGCCCGGGGGGGCGTACTGAAGCTTTCTTT. It specifies CASSPGGRTEAFF.

The rearrangement joins TRBV6-5 to TRBJ2-5; 7 bases line up with TRBD2. J was trimmed by 7 bases and V by 6 bases; bases with no gene match: 11. This CDR3 is 14 amino acids long. Germline CDR1 is MNHEY and CDR2 is SVGAGI. CDR3 coding DNA: TGTGCCAGCAGAGTCCCGGGGGGTGGCGGGACCCAGTACTTC. It is translated as CASRVPGGGGTQYF.

The rearrangement joins TRBV12-5 to TRBJ2-1; 9 bases fit TRBD2. J lost 12 bases, V lost 2 bases, and 8 bases had no gene match. The CDR3 spans 14 residues. Germline CDR1 is LGHNT and CDR2 is FRNRAP. CDR3 sequence (DNA): TGTGCTAGTGGTTTGACTAGCGGGTTAAAGGGGCAGTTCTTC. Its protein product is CASGLTSGLKGQFF.

J is TRBJ2-5 and V is TRBV5-6, with 10 positions matching TRBD2. The CDR3 is 17 residues long. Germline lookup yields CDR1 SGHDT and CDR2 YYEEEE. Trimming cost V 4 bases and J 4 bases; bases outside gene matches: 13. CDR3 sequence (DNA): TGTGCCAGCAGCCCGACTGGGGGAGCGGGAGGGGGAGAGACCCAGTACTTC. It is translated as CASSPTGGAGGGETQYF.

The chain couples TRBV11-3 to TRBJ2-7; perhaps TRBD1 as D (6 bases). Germline assignment: CDR1 SGHNT and CDR2 YENEEA. V gave up 1 base and J gave up 7 bases, with 17 bases separating them. The length of the CDR3 is 15 residues. In DNA, the CDR3 is TGTGCCAGCAGCTTAGCGCAGGGGCGGACTGGGGAGCAGTACTTC. Its translation is CASSLAQGRTGEQYF.

The J gene is TRBJ2-2, the V gene TRBV7-2; D could derive from TRBD1 or TRBD2 (6 bases each). Per the germline V gene, CDR1 is SGHTA and CDR2 is FQGNSA. V lost 5 bases and J 8 bases, leaving 15 bases between the germline ends. CDR3 size: 14 residues. Here the CDR3 reads CASSPRQGRGELFF. For the CDR3, the DNA is TGTGCCAGCAGCCCCCGCCAGGGGAGGGGGGAGCTGTTTTTT.

This chain joins TRBV5-1 and TRBJ1-1; unclear D gene. Trimming stripped 5 bases from V and 0 bases from J, with 14 bases between. The germline gives CDR1 SGHRS, CDR2 YFSETQ. This CDR3 is built from 15 residues. For the CDR3, the DNA is TGCGCCAGCAGTGCGAACAAGGCTATGAACACTGAAGCTTTCTTT. This gives the protein CASSANKAMNTEAFF.

V usage is TRBV4-1 and J usage is TRBJ2-3; D might be TRBD2 (5 bases). The CDR3 contains 12 residues. Per the germline V gene, CDR1 is MGHRA and CDR2 is YSYEKL. V was clipped by 5 bases and J by 8 bases, with 11 bases between them. The CDR3 bases are TGCGCCAGCAGCTACCCACGGGGTACGCAGTATTTT. Its protein product is CASSYPRGTQYF.

The rearrangement joins TRBV7-8 to TRBJ2-1, with D possibly TRBD1 on 7 matching bases. This CDR3 spans 14 amino acids. Germline CDR1 reads SGHVS; CDR2 reads FQNEAQ. V lost 7 bases, J lost 6 bases, and 16 bases lay in between. The CDR3 loop reads CASMGGQRSNEQFF. The CDR3 nucleotides read TGTGCCAGCATGGGGGGACAGAGAAGCAATGAGCAGTTCTTC.

This rearrangement joins TRBV7-3 to TRBJ1-2; D may be TRBD1 (6 bases). The CDR3 is 15 residues long. Trimming removed 5 bases at V and 9 bases at J, with 22 bases between. Per the germline V gene, CDR1 is SGHTA and CDR2 is FQGTGA. The DNA of the CDR3 is TGTGCCAGCAGCCCCAACCGGCCAGGGGTACTATGCTACACCTTC. This translates into CASSPNRPGVLCYTF.

This clone was seen once. The CDR3 DNA is TGTGCCAGCAGCCCCGGAGGAGGGGTCGAGCAGTACTTC. This sequence encodes CASSPGGGVEQYF. The chain uses TRBV7-6 and TRBJ2-7; D possibly corresponds to TRBD2 (6 bases). Trimming left V 5 bases short and J 6 bases short, with 14 bases between. The CDR3 is 13 amino acids. Germline CDR1 is SGHVS and CDR2 is FNYEAQ.